A selection of T cell receptor beta chains follows, all from one sample in a study of cytomegalovirus exposure and HLA in healthy donors. The method was immunoSEQ multiplex PCR; TCRdb's version includes in-frame clones alone and lacks a portion of them. The sample comprises about 120,000 clones, less than 10% of which are singletons, and around 6.1% rests with the top ten. Sequenced sample: PBMCs. These receptors all come from a middle-aged woman in good health and CMV-seropositive. Both conserved end residues are part of each CDR3. D genes are given only for firm matches. Only some rows state a clone size, as once, few, many or a class for expanded clones.

j_gene: TRBJ1-1; v_gene: TRBV15; len: 13; abundance: few; d_gene: TRBD1; CDR3nt: TGTGCCACCAGCAGAGATATGCAGGGGGCTGCTTTCTTT; CDR3aa: CATSRDMQGAAFF
j_gene: TRBJ2-2; v_gene: TRBV7-8; len: 17; abundance: -; d_gene: TRBD2; CDR3nt: TGTGCCAGCAGCCTTACTAGCGGGGGGCCCTACACCGGGGAGCTGTTTTTT; CDR3aa: CASSLTSGGPYTGELFF
j_gene: TRBJ2-6; v_gene: TRBV2; len: 12; abundance: few; d_gene: -; CDR3nt: TGTGCCACGAGCTCTGGGGCCAACGTCCTGACTTTC; CDR3aa: CATSSGANVLTF
j_gene: TRBJ1-1; v_gene: TRBV5-4; len: 15; abundance: -; d_gene: -; CDR3nt: TGTGCCAGCAGCTTACCCCGGACAGACAACACTGAAGCTTTCTTT; CDR3aa: CASSLPRTDNTEAFF
j_gene: TRBJ2-7; v_gene: TRBV7-2; len: 16; abundance: few; d_gene: -; CDR3nt: TGTGCCAGCAGCTTAGACTCCGCCGGGAGCTCCTACGAGCAGTACTTC; CDR3aa: CASSLDSAGSSYEQYF
j_gene: TRBJ1-1; v_gene: TRBV25-1; len: 13; abundance: -; d_gene: -; CDR3nt: TGTGCCAGCAGTGATCGGGGGATCACTGAAGCTTTCTTT; CDR3aa: CASSDRGITEAFF
j_gene: TRBJ2-1; v_gene: TRBV18; len: 15; abundance: few; d_gene: TRBD2; CDR3nt: TGTGCCAGCTCACCACCGGAGCGGGGAGGCAATGAGCAGTTCTTC; CDR3aa: CASSPPERGGNEQFF
j_gene: TRBJ1-2; v_gene: TRBV19; len: 14; abundance: few; d_gene: -; CDR3nt: TGTGCCAGTAGTACTGTGGGCGATAACTATGGCTACACCTTC; CDR3aa: CASSTVGDNYGYTF
j_gene: TRBJ2-7; v_gene: TRBV6-1; len: 15; abundance: medium-sized; d_gene: -; CDR3nt: TGTGCCAGCAGTGAAGCGCAGCGCAGAGTCTACGAGCAGTACTTC; CDR3aa: CASSEAQRRVYEQYF
j_gene: TRBJ2-2; v_gene: TRBV29-1; len: 14; abundance: -; d_gene: -; CDR3nt: TGCAGCTTTAAAGGGCGGCTGAACACCGGGGAGCTGTTTTTT; CDR3aa: CSFKGRLNTGELFF